The 10 T cell receptor beta chains in this list originate from one sample, sequenced in a study of blood T cells in healthy people across ages. The use of a sample-barcoded 5' primer and a J-beta primer mix characterized a second PCR of roughly 7 to 11 cycles. One entry per CDR3 protein results from TCRdb running MiXCR on the 5' RACE reads. The data hold around 600,000 distinct CDR3 sequences, with around 48% observed a single time. What was sequenced was blood. The source is a man older than 75 in good health.

V gene TRBV6-2 or TRBV6-3 combines with J gene TRBJ2-3; D might be TRBD1 (7 bases). Trimming shortened V by 0 bases and J by 3 bases, and 10 bases separated the two germline ends. The CDR3 runs 15 residues. CDR1 and CDR2 from the germline V gene are MNHEY and SVGEGT. The CDR3 sequence is CASSYSTGTTDTQYF. The DNA of the CDR3 is TGTGCCAGCAGTTACTCGACAGGGACTACAGATACGCAGTATTTT.

The chain carries TRBV4-3 and TRBJ2-3; the match to TRBD2 covers 8 bases. V was pared by 2 bases and J by 9 bases, with 16 bases of the junction left unmatched. CDR3 length: 17 residues. Germline loops: CDR1 LGHNA, CDR2 YSLEER. CDR3 region: CASSQLYAGGGSGTQYF. CDR3 nucleotides: TGCGCCAGCAGCCAACTTTACGCGGGAGGAGGCAGCGGCACGCAGTATTTT.

The rearrangement links TRBV4-3 to TRBJ1-1; D possibly corresponds to TRBD1 (5 bases). Trimming cost V 0 bases and J 0 bases, with 8 bases left between them. Germline values: CDR1 LGHNA, CDR2 YSLEER. This CDR3 contains 15 residues. The CDR3 sequence is CASSQEGRLNTEAFF. The CDR3 region has the DNA TGCGCCAGCAGCCAAGAGGGACGGTTGAACACTGAAGCTTTCTTT.

The table lists this clonotype with a few counts. V usage is TRBV20-1 and J usage is TRBJ1-2, with no clear D. The CDR3 sequence is 13 residues long. CDR1 is DFQATT, CDR2 SNEGSKA, per germline (reference sequence). Trimming pared 0 bases from V and 6 bases from J, leaving 11 bases between. CDR3 amino acids: CSARDPSVDGYTF. The CDR3 bases are TGCAGTGCTAGAGATCCGTCGGTGGATGGCTACACCTTC.

This chain uses TRBV15 with TRBJ2-7, with unresolved D. The germline V gene encodes CDR1 LNHNV and CDR2 YYDKDF (reference sequence). The CDR3 is made up of 13 amino acids. Trimming left V 0 bases short and J 2 bases short, with 5 bases between. CDR3 in amino acids: CATSRDSAYEQYF. CDR3 in DNA: TGTGCCACCAGCAGAGACAGTGCCTACGAGCAGTACTTC.

V usage is TRBV20-1 and J usage is TRBJ2-3; 8 nucleotides align to TRBD2. The CDR3 extends over 15 amino acids. CDR1 DFQATT and CDR2 SNEGSKA come from the germline V gene (reference sequence). J lost 0 bases, V lost 5 bases, and 7 bases had no gene match. This CDR3 reads CSAGTSGPSTDTQYF. In DNA form, the CDR3 reads TGCAGTGCTGGTACTAGCGGACCTAGCACAGATACGCAGTATTTT.

Concerning this clonotype: Germline is not matched at one junction end, which may reflect a read error. The rearrangement uses TRBV4-1 and TRBJ1-6; 8 bases map to TRBD1. The CDR3 extends over 16 amino acids. Germline lookup yields CDR1 MGHRA and CDR2 YSYEKL. The CDR3: CASSEEGSDRASPLHF. The CDR3 DNA follows: TGCGCCAGCAGCGAAGAGGGGTCGGACAGGGCTTCACCCCTCCACTTT.

The rearrangement uses TRBV28 and TRBJ2-7; possible D gene TRBD2, 7 bases. V was pared by 6 bases and J by 2 bases, with 11 bases between. CDR1 is MDHEN and CDR2 is SYDVKM in the germline V gene. The CDR3 spans 13 residues. In DNA form, the CDR3 reads TGTGCCAGCAGAGGGGGGGGAGCCTACGAGCAGTACTTC. Translation gives CASRGGGAYEQYF.

This clonotype has a single count. The chain combines TRBV29-1 with TRBJ1-4; D perhaps matches TRBD1 (6 bases). The germline V and J ends were trimmed by 6 bases and 6 bases, with 11 bases remaining between them. This CDR3 is built from 12 residues. Germline V CDR1 and CDR2: SQVTM, ANQGSEA. DNA of the CDR3: TGCAGCGTGGGGGGGGCCGATGAAAAACTGTTTTTT. Its protein is CSVGGADEKLFF.

This clonotype has just a few counts. The chain uses TRBV4-1 and TRBJ2-1, with 10 bases that match TRBD2. Germline V CDR1 and CDR2: MGHRA, YSYEKL. The trim removed 4 bases at V and 10 bases at J, leaving 4 bases unmatched. The CDR3 has 13 amino acids. CDR3 region: CASSRQGLAEQFF. In nucleotides, the CDR3 is TGCGCCAGCAGCCGGCAGGGACTAGCGGAGCAGTTCTTC.